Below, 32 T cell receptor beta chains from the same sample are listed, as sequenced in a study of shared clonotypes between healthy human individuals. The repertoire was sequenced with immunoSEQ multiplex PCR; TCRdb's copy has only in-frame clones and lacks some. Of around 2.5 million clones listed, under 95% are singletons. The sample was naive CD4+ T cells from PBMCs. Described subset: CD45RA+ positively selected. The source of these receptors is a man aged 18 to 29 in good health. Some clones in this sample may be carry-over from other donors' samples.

CDR3 DNA: TGTGCCAGCAAGCAGCGGGTTGACTACGAGCAGTACTTC. This codes for CASKQRVDYEQYF. The chain is built from TRBV7-2 and TRBJ2-7, with D perhaps matching TRBD2 (6 bases). CDR1 is SGHTA and CDR2 is FQGNSA in the germline V gene. This CDR3 is 13 amino acids long. Trimming stripped 7 bases from V and 3 bases from J, with 13 bases between.

CDR3 nucleotide sequence: TGTGCCAGTATCAGCCCCCAAACAGGGCGCACTGAAGCTTTCTTT. As protein: CASISPQTGRTEAFF. V and J are TRBV19 and TRBJ1-1, with a tentative D call TRBD1 (6 bases). Germline CDR1 and CDR2: LNHDA and SQIVND (reference sequence). Between the trimmed V and J ends, which lost 7 bases and 4 bases, there was a span of 19 bases. This CDR3 region has 15 residues.

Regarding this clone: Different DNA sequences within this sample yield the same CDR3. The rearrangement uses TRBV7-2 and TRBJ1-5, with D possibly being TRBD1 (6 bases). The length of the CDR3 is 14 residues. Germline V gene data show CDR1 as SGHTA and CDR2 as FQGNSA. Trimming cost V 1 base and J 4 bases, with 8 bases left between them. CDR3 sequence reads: CASSLEGGNQPQHF. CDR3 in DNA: TGTGCCAGCAGCTTAGAGGGGGGGAATCAGCCCCAGCATTTT.

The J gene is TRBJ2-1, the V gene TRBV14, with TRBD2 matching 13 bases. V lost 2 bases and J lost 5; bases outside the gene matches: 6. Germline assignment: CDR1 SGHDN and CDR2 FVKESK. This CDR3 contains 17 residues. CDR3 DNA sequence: TGTGCCAGCAGCCAACGGACTAGCGGGAGAAGGGACAATGAGCAGTTCTTC. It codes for CASSQRTSGRRDNEQFF.

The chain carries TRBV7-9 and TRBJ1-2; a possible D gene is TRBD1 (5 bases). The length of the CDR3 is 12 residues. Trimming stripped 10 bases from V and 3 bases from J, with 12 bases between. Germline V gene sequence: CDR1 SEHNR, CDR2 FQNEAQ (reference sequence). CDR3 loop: CATARGDYGYTF. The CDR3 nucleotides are TGTGCCACCGCGCGGGGGGACTATGGCTACACCTTC.

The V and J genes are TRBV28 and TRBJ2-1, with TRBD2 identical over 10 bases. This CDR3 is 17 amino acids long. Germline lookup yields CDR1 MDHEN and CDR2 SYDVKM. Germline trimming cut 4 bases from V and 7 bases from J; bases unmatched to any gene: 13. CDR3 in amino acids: CASSSSGRGMVGNEQFF. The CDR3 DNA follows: TGTGCCAGCAGTTCCAGCGGGAGGGGTATGGTTGGTAATGAGCAGTTCTTC.

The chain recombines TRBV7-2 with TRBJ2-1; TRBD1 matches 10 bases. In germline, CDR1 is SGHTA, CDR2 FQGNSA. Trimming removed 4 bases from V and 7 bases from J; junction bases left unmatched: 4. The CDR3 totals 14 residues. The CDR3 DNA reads TGTGCCAGCAGCTCCGGACAGGGGGTTAATGAGCAGTTCTTC. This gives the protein CASSSGQGVNEQFF.

The CDR3 DNA is TGCGCCAGCAGCCAAAAGGAACATGCGGAAGAGCAGTTCTTC. Its protein is CASSQKEHAEEQFF. The V gene is TRBV4-1, the J gene TRBJ2-1; D not certain. The CDR3 length is 14 residues. Germline values: CDR1 MGHRA, CDR2 YSYEKL. V shed 2 bases and J shed 10 bases, with 15 bases lying between them.

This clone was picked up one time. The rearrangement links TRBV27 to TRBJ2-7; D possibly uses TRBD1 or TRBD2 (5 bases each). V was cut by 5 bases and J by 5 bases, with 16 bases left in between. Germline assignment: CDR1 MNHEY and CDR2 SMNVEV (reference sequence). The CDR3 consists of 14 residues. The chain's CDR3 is CASSTRGVRHEQYF. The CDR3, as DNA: TGTGCCAGCAGTACAAGAGGGGTGAGGCACGAGCAGTACTTC.

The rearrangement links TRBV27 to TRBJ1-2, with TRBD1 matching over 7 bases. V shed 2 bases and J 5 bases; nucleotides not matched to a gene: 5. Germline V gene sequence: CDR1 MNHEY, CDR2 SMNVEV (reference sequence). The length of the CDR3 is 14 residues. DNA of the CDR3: TGTGCCAGCAGTTTAAAGGGGGCAGATTATGGCTACACCTTC. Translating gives CASSLKGADYGYTF.

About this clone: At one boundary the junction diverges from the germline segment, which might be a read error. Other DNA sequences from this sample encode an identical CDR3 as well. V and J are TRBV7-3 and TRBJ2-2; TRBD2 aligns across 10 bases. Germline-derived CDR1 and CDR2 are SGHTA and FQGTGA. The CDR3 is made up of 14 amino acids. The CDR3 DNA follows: TGTGCCAGCAGCCCGGCTAGCGGGAGCGGGGAGCTGTTCTTT. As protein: CASSPASGSGELFF.

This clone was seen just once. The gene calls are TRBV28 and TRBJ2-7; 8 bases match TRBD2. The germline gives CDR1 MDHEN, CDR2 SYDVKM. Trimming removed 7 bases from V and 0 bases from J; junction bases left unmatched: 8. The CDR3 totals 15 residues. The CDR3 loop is CASNPGGAGSYEQYF. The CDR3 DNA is TGTGCCAGCAACCCGGGGGGGGCGGGCTCCTACGAGCAGTACTTC.

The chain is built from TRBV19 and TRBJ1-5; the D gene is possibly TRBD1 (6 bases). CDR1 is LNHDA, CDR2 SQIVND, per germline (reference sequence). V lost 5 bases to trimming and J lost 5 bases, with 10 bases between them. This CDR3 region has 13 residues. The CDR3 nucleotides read TGTGCCAGTAGTGGGGGCGGATATCAGCCCCAGCATTTT. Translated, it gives CASSGGGYQPQHF.

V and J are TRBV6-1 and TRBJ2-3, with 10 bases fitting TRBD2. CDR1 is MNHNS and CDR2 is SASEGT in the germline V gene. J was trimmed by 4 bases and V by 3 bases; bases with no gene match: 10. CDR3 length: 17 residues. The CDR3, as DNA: TGTGCCAGCAGTGAGCGGACTAGCGGAGGGGGGGCAGATACGCAGTATTTT. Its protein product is CASSERTSGGGADTQYF.

This chain's CDR3 is CASSEGGLWDYGYTF. In DNA form, the CDR3 reads TGTGCCAGCAGTGAAGGTGGCCTCTGGGACTATGGCTACACCTTC. V and J are TRBV2 and TRBJ1-2, with unresolved D. Germline lookup yields CDR1 SNHLY and CDR2 FYNNEI. The length of the CDR3 is 15 residues. Trimming cost V 1 base and J 3 bases, with 12 bases left between them.

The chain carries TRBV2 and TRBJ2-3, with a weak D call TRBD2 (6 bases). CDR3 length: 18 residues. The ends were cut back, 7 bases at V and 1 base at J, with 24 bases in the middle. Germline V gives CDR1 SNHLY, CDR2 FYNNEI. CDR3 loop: CASTGTLGGWWGTDTQYF. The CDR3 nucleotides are TGTGCCAGCACCGGGACCTTGGGGGGTTGGTGGGGCACAGATACGCAGTATTTT.

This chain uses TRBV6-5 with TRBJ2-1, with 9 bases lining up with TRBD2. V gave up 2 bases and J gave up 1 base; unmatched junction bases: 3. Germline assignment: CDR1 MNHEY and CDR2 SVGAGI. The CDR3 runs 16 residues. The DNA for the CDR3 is TGTGCCAGCAGTTACAAGGCGGGAGGGTCCTACAATGAGCAGTTCTTC. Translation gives CASSYKAGGSYNEQFF.

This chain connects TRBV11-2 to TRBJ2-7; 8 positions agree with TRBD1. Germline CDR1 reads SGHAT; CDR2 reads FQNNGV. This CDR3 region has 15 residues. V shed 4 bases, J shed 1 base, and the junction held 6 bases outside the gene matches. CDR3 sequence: CASSSGQVRSYEQYF. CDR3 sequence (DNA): TGTGCCAGCAGCTCGGGACAGGTCCGATCCTACGAGCAGTACTTC.

The CDR3 loop is CASSRQGADGYTF. Here the CDR3 DNA reads TGTGCCAGCAGTAGACAGGGGGCGGATGGCTACACCTTC. V usage is TRBV6-6 and J usage is TRBJ1-2; 10 nucleotides align to TRBD1. With V trimmed by 5 bases and J by 6 bases, 3 bases remained unmatched. CDR1 MNHNY and CDR2 SVGAGI come from the germline V gene (reference sequence). The length of the CDR3 is 13 residues.

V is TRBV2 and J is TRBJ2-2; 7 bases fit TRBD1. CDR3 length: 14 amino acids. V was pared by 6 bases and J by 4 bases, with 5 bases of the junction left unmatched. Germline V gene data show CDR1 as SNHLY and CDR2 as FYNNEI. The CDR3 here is CASRTGTTTGELFF. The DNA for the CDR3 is TGTGCCAGCAGGACAGGGACAACCACCGGGGAGCTGTTTTTT.

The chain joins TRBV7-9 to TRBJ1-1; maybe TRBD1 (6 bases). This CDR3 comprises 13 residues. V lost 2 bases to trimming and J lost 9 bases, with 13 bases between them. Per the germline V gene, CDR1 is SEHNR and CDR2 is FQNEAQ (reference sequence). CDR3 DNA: TGTGCCAGCAGCTTAATGGCGGACAGCCAAGCTTTCTTT. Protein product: CASSLMADSQAFF.

The CDR3 DNA reads as TGTGCCAGCAGTGTTGAACAGGGCAATCAGCCCCAGCATTTT. Translation gives CASSVEQGNQPQHF. This chain joins TRBV6-1 and TRBJ1-5; maybe TRBD1 (5 bases). The length of the CDR3 is 14 residues. The V and J ends lost 4 bases and 2 bases respectively, with 9 bases between them. Germline V gene data show CDR1 as MNHNS and CDR2 as SASEGT.

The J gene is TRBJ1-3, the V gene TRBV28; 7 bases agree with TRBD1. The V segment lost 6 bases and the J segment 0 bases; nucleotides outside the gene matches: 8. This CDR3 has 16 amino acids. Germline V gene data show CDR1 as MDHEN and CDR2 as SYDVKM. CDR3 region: CASRPGTVNSGNTIYF. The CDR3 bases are TGTGCCAGCAGACCCGGGACAGTGAACTCTGGAAACACCATATATTTT.

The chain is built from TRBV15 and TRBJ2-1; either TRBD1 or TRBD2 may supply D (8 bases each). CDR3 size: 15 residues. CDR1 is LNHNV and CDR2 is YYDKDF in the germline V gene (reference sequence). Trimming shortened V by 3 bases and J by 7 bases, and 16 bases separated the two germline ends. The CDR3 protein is CATSSRTGTRNEQFF. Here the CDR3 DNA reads TGTGCCACCAGCAGTAGGACAGGGACTAGGAATGAGCAGTTCTTC.

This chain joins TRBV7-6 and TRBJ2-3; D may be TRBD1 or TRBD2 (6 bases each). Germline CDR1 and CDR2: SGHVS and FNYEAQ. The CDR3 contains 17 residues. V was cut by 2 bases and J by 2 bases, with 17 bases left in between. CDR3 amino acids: CASSLRGGGPSTDTQYF. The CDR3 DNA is TGTGCCAGCAGCTTACGAGGGGGAGGCCCATCCACAGATACGCAGTATTTT.

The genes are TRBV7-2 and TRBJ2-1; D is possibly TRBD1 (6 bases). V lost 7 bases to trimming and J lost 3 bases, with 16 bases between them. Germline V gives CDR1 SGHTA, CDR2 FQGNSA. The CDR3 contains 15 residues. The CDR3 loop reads CASTWAGAGYNEQFF. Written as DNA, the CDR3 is TGTGCCAGCACCTGGGCAGGGGCGGGCTACAATGAGCAGTTCTTC.

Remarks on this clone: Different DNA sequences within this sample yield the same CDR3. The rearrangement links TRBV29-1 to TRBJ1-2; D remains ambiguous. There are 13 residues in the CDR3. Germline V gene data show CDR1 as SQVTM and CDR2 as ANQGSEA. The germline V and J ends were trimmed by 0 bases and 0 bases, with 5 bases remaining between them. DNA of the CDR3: TGCAGCGTTGAAGATCGCCCTAACTATGGCTACACCTTC. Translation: CSVEDRPNYGYTF. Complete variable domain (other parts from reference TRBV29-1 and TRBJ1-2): SAVISQKPSRDICQRGTSLTIQCQVDSQVTMMFWYRQQPGQSLTLIATANQGSEATYESGFVIDKFPISRPNLTFSTLTVSNMSPEDSSIYLCSVEDRPNYGYTFGSGTRLTVV.

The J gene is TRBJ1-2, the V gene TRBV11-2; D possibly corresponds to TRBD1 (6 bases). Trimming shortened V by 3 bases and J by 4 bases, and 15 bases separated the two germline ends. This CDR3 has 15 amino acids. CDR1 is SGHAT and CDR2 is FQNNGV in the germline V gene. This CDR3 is CASSLEMGGGYGYTF. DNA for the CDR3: TGTGCCAGCAGCTTGGAGATGGGGGGCGGCTATGGCTACACCTTC.

CDR3 loop: CASSKASTGGNQPQHF. DNA of the CDR3: TGTGCCAGCAGCAAAGCCAGCACAGGGGGGAATCAGCCCCAGCATTTT. The chain is built from TRBV21-1 and TRBJ1-5; the D call in the table, TRBD1, was not verified against the DNA. TRBV21-1 is classified as a pseudogene. This CDR3 has 16 residues.

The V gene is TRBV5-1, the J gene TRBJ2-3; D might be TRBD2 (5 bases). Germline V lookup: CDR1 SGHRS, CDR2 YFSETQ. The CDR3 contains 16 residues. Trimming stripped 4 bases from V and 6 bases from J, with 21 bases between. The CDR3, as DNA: TGCGCCAGCAGCATCAGGACTCCCAATTCGGGTGATACGCAGTATTTT. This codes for CASSIRTPNSGDTQYF.

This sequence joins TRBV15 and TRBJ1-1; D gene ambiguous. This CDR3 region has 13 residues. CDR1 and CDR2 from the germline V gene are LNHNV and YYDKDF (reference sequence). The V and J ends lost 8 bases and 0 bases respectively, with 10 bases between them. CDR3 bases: TGTGCCACCGCCGGACTCATGAACACTGAAGCTTTCTTT. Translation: CATAGLMNTEAFF.

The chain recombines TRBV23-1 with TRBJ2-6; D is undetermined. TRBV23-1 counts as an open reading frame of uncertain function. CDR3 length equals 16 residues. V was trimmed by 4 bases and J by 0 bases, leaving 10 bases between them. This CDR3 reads CASSRGWASGANVLTF. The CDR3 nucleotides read TGCGCCAGCAGTCGGGGTTGGGCCTCTGGGGCCAACGTCCTGACTTTC.